The rows below give T cell receptor beta chains drawn from one sample of a study of shared clonotypes between healthy human individuals. TCRdb's copy holds only in-frame clones and misses some; the assay was immunoSEQ multiplex PCR. The sample yields over 1.4 million clones, about 96% seen once. Sequencing was carried out using naive CD4+ T cells sorted from blood. These receptors came from a man in his thirties or forties in good health. Both conserved end residues are part of each CDR3. A D gene is named only where the DNA matches it firmly. Only some rows state a clone size, as once, few, many or a class for expanded clones.

>TRBV11-2|NA|NA|TRBJ2-1
CASSTKAGSSYNEQFF
TGTGCCAGCAGCACTAAAGCGGGTTCCTCCTACAATGAGCAGTTCTTC
>TRBV4-3|NA|NA|TRBJ2-5
CASSQDRRETQYF
TGCGCCAGCAGCCAAGATCGCCGAGAGACCCAGTACTTC
>TRBV11-2|NA|NA|TRBJ2-1
CASSRGTVGNEQFF
TGTGCCAGCAGCCGAGGTACAGTCGGGAATGAGCAGTTCTTC
>TRBV7-2|NA|TRBD2|TRBJ2-1
CASSGGLAASYNEQFF
TGTGCCAGCAGCGGGGGACTAGCCGCCTCCTACAATGAGCAGTTCTTC
>TRBV5-1|NA|NA|TRBJ1-2
CASSLATTAEANYGYTF
TGCGCCAGCAGCTTGGCTACGACAGCTGAAGCTAACTATGGCTACACCTTC
>TRBV11-2|NA|NA|TRBJ2-1
CASSLRILGYNEQFF
TGTGCCAGCAGCTTACGAATTCTGGGGTACAATGAGCAGTTCTTC
>TRBV5-1|NA|NA|TRBJ2-4
CASSRDPKNIQYF
TGCGCCAGCAGCCGGGACCCCAAAAACATTCAGTACTTC
>TRBV27|NA|TRBD2|TRBJ2-1
CASSLGGLAGKIQFF
TGTGCCAGCAGTCTAGGGGGACTAGCGGGGAAAATACAGTTCTTC
>TRBV19|NA|TRBD2|TRBJ2-1
CATSAGGPSPREQFF
TGTGCCACGTCAGCGGGAGGGCCGTCACCTCGTGAGCAGTTCTTC
>TRBV11-2|NA|NA|TRBJ2-7
CASSPVYEQYF
TGTGCCAGCAGCCCAGTTTACGAGCAGTACTTC
>TRBV2|NA|TRBD1|TRBJ1-1
CASSENPYGTGGTEAFF
TGTGCCAGCAGTGAGAACCCCTACGGGACAGGGGGGACTGAAGCTTTCTTT
>TRBV7-2|NA|NA|TRBJ2-7
CASSGRTREGGFSYEQYF
TGTGCCAGCAGCGGACGGACAAGGGAAGGAGGGTTCTCCTACGAGCAGTACTTC
>TRBV6-1|NA|TRBD1|TRBJ2-1
CASSLGDSSYNEQFF
TGTGCCAGCAGCCTCGGGGACAGTTCCTACAATGAGCAGTTCTTC
>TRBV18|NA|NA|TRBJ2-1
CASSPINYNEQFF
TGTGCCAGCTCACCGATTAATTACAATGAGCAGTTCTTC
>TRBV7-6|NA|TRBD2|TRBJ2-2
CASSLAPAGGGDSGELFF
TGTGCCAGCAGCTTAGCCCCCGCGGGGGGCGGTGATTCCGGGGAGCTGTTTTTT
>TRBV10-2|NA|TRBD1|TRBJ2-4
CASSGTGTLEGLVGFQYF
TGCGCCAGCAGCGGGACAGGCACACTTGAAGGGCTAGTGGGGTTTCAGTACTTC
>TRBV9|once|TRBD2|TRBJ2-1
CASSALAGGVRNEQFF
TGTGCCAGCAGCGCCTTAGCGGGAGGGGTCCGCAATGAGCAGTTCTTC
>TRBV19|NA|TRBD1|TRBJ2-7
CASSIPGTGVEQYF
TGTGCCAGTAGTATCCCCGGGACAGGGGTCGAGCAGTACTTC
>TRBV6-1|NA|NA|TRBJ1-1
CASSAQVSPSEAFF
TGTGCCAGCAGTGCCCAGGTCTCCCCTTCCGAAGCTTTCTTT
>TRBV28|NA|NA|TRBJ2-1
CASSPPAQGKFF
TGTGCCAGCAGTCCCCCAGCGCAGGGGAAGTTCTTC
>TRBV28|NA|TRBD1|TRBJ2-7
CASWTGGYEQYF
TGTGCCAGCTGGACAGGGGGTTACGAGCAGTACTTC
>TRBV2|NA|TRBD2|TRBJ2-7
CASTPRAGGEQYF
TGTGCCAGCACCCCCCGAGCGGGAGGCGAGCAGTACTTC
>TRBV5-6|NA|NA|TRBJ2-3
CASSSTATDTQYF
TGTGCCAGCAGCTCGACAGCCACAGATACGCAGTATTTT
>TRBV7-6|NA|NA|TRBJ2-7
CASSLLLTSYEQYF
TGTGCCAGCAGCCTACTGCTGACGTCCTACGAGCAGTACTTC
>TRBV18|NA|NA|TRBJ2-2
CASSDSRPINTGELFF
TGTGCCAGCTCCGACTCGAGGCCCATTAACACCGGGGAGCTGTTTTTT
>TRBV7-2|NA|TRBD1|TRBJ1-3
CASSLNRGGNTIYF
TGTGCCAGCAGCTTAAACAGGGGTGGAAACACCATATATTTT
>TRBV5-6|NA|NA|TRBJ2-3
CASSRGGSWGDTQYF
TGTGCCAGCAGCAGAGGAGGGAGTTGGGGAGATACGCAGTATTTT
>TRBV7-9|NA|NA|TRBJ2-7
CASSLSGDDSSYEQYF
TGTGCCAGCAGCTTATCTGGGGACGACAGCTCCTACGAGCAGTACTTC
>TRBV27|NA|NA|TRBJ2-1
CASGRRWERNEQFF
TGTGCCAGCGGTCGCCGATGGGAACGCAATGAGCAGTTCTTC
>TRBV14|NA|TRBD2|TRBJ2-5
CASSQDIGRRETQYF
TGTGCCAGCAGCCAAGATATCGGGAGGCGAGAGACCCAGTACTTC
>TRBV7-9|NA|NA|TRBJ1-3
CASSASPNPGNTIYF
TGTGCCAGCAGCGCCTCGCCGAACCCTGGAAACACCATATATTTT
>TRBV27|once|TRBD1|TRBJ2-1
CASSITGTGANEQFF
TGTGCCAGCAGTATAACCGGGACAGGGGCCAATGAGCAGTTCTTC
>TRBV5-1|few|TRBD1|TRBJ1-2
CASWTGATPGGYTF
TGCGCCAGCTGGACAGGGGCAACCCCGGGGGGCTACACCTTC
>TRBV28|NA|TRBD2|TRBJ2-1
CASSLAGGRLNEQFF
TGTGCCAGCAGTTTAGCGGGAGGGCGACTTAATGAGCAGTTCTTC
>TRBV10-3|NA|TRBD2|TRBJ2-1
CAITTSGNYEQFF
TGTGCCATCACCACTAGCGGGAACTATGAGCAGTTCTTC
>TRBV7-8|NA|TRBD1|TRBJ2-5
CASSFDRDQETQYF
TGTGCCAGCAGCTTCGACAGGGACCAAGAGACCCAGTACTTC
>TRBV5-1|NA|TRBD1|TRBJ1-1
CASSYRTGLDTEAFF
TGCGCCAGCAGCTACAGGACAGGGTTGGACACTGAAGCTTTCTTT
>TRBV7-2|NA|TRBD1|TRBJ1-2
CASSYPDRVANYGYTF
TGTGCCAGCAGCTATCCGGACAGGGTAGCTAACTATGGCTACACCTTC
>TRBV5-5|NA|NA|TRBJ2-5
CASSLISVETQYF
TGTGCCAGCAGCTTGATCAGTGTGGAGACCCAGTACTTC
>TRBV27|NA|NA|TRBJ1-1
CASSEQTGYTEAFF
TGTGCCAGCTCCGAACAGACAGGCTACACTGAAGCTTTCTTT
>TRBV10-1|NA|TRBD2|TRBJ2-1
CASSETRTSGGTFF
TGCGCCAGCAGTGAGACCCGGACTAGCGGGGGGACTTTCTTC
>TRBV5-6|NA|NA|TRBJ1-3
CASSLVGVDGNTIYF
TGTGCCAGCAGCTTGGTTGGGGTCGATGGAAACACCATATATTTT
>TRBV20-1|NA|NA|TRBJ1-2
CSARDPNGYTF
TGCAGTGCTAGAGACCCGAATGGCTACACCTTC
>TRBV9|NA|NA|TRBJ1-3
CASSVVEGPENTIYF
TGTGCCAGCAGCGTAGTAGAAGGACCCGAAAACACCATATATTTT
>TRBV19|once|NA|TRBJ1-4
CASSAETNEKLFF
TGTGCCAGTAGTGCCGAGACTAATGAAAAACTGTTTTTT
>TRBV19|NA|NA|TRBJ2-2
CATQVRGTGELFF
TGTGCCACACAGGTACGCGGGACCGGGGAGCTGTTTTTT
>TRBV7-6|NA|TRBD1|TRBJ1-5
CASSYRQGQPQHF
TGTGCCAGCAGCTACCGACAGGGTCAGCCCCAGCATTTT
>TRBV5-1|few|TRBD2|TRBJ2-7
CASSLEGLAGGGEQYF
TGCGCCAGCAGCTTGGAGGGACTAGCGGGAGGTGGCGAGCAGTACTTC
>TRBV18|NA|TRBD1|TRBJ1-5
CASSPKTGTSNQPQHF
TGTGCCAGCTCACCCAAGACAGGGACCAGCAATCAGCCCCAGCATTTT
>TRBV29-1|NA|TRBD1|TRBJ1-1
CSVDRGRESEAFF
TGCAGCGTTGACAGGGGGAGAGAATCTGAAGCTTTCTTT